Presented here are 6 T cell receptor beta chains from one specimen sequenced in a study of cytomegalovirus exposure and HLA in healthy donors. Clones were read by immunoSEQ multiplex PCR, and TCRdb kept only the in-frame ones, dropping some. Seen here are 350,000 or so clones, about nine tenths observed once, and the top ten hold about 0.8%. Source material: PBMCs. These receptors came from a woman in her late teens or twenties in good health and CMV-seronegative.

V gene TRBV21-1 combines with J gene TRBJ2-7; the D call of TRBD2 is as the table states it, not checked on the DNA. TRBV21-1 has pseudogene status. The CDR3 spans 17 residues. CDR3 sequence reads: CASSKTGLGTKIYEQYF. The CDR3 DNA reads TGTGCCAGCAGCAAAACTGGCCTCGGGACTAAGATCTACGAGCAGTACTTC.

The V gene is TRBV4-3, the J gene TRBJ2-7; possibly TRBD2 for D (6 bases). V was pared by 0 bases and J by 2 bases, with 14 bases between. The germline CDR1 and CDR2 sequences are LGHNA and YSLEER. This CDR3 has 16 amino acids. The CDR3 DNA follows: TGCGCCAGCAGCCAAGAAGGTACGGGAGCGGCCTACGAGCAGTACTTC. This translates into CASSQEGTGAAYEQYF.

The chain is built from TRBV6-1 and TRBJ2-7; D gene ambiguous. The germline CDR1 and CDR2 sequences are MNHNS and SASEGT. The CDR3 sequence is 12 residues long. Trimming stripped 5 bases from V and 4 bases from J, with 9 bases between. The chain's CDR3 is CASSPGQYEQYF. The CDR3 DNA reads as TGTGCCAGCAGTCCTGGCCAATACGAGCAGTACTTC.

CDR3 DNA sequence: TGTGCCAGCACCGACCGGCCGGGGTTTAGTTACGAGCAGTACTTC. Protein: CASTDRPGFSYEQYF. J is TRBJ2-7 and V is TRBV25-1, with a weak D call TRBD2 (5 bases). CDR3 length equals 15 residues. The germline V gene encodes CDR1 MGHDK and CDR2 SYGVNS. The V gene lost 7 bases and the J gene lost 4 bases, with 20 bases spanning the gap.

The J gene is TRBJ2-3, the V gene TRBV5-4; TRBD2 matches 10 bases. Unmatched junction bases numbered 4, after V lost 0 bases and J lost 0 bases. CDR3 size: 17 residues. Germline CDR1 reads SGHNT; CDR2 reads YYREEE (reference sequence). CDR3 nucleotides: TGTGCCAGCAGCTTGGAGCCGACTAGCGGGAGCACAGATACGCAGTATTTT. Amino acid sequence: CASSLEPTSGSTDTQYF.

CDR3 region: CASSPYTAGANVLTF. The DNA for the CDR3 is TGTGCCAGCTCACCCTATACAGCAGGGGCCAACGTCCTGACTTTC. The V and J genes are TRBV18 and TRBJ2-6; D gene ambiguous. V lost 3 bases to trimming and J lost 4 bases, with 10 bases between them. CDR1 KGHSH and CDR2 LQKENI come from the germline V gene. The CDR3 runs to 15 residues. The entire variable domain, with the rest obtained from reference TRBV18 and TRBJ2-6, is as follows: NAGVMQNPRHLVRRRGQEARLRCSPMKGHSHVYWYRQLPEEGLKFMVYLQKENIIDESGMPKERFSAEFPKEGPSILRIQQVVRGDSAAYFCASSPYTAGANVLTFGAGSRLTVL.